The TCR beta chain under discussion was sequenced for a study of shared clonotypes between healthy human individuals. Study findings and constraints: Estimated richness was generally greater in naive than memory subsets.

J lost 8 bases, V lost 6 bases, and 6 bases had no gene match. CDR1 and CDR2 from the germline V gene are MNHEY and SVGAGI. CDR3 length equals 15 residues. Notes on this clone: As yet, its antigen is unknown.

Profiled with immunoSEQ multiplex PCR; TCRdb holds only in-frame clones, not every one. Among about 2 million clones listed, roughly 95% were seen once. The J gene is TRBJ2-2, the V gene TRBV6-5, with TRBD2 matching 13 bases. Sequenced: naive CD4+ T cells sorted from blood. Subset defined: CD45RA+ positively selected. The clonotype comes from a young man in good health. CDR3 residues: CASSRLAGGSGELFF. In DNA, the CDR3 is TGTGCCAGCAGCAGACTAGCGGGAGGATCTGGGGAGCTGTTTTTT.